This T cell receptor (beta chain) was obtained from a study of Ad26.COV2.S vaccination and SARS-CoV-2 variants (dated by TCRdb to about 2021). For the study in its entirety: Sequencing of the TCRbeta repertoire served to evaluate the specificity and breadth of SARS-CoV-2-reactive T cell receptors following Ad26.COV2.S vaccination. The TCR-sequenced set comprised around 30 samples: some 19 Ad26.COV2.S vaccine recipients, 5 placebo recipients and 8 SARS-CoV-2 convalescent individuals. The research as a whole found: Spike-specific TCR breadth was higher in Ad26.COV2.S recipients than in placebo recipients (P = 0.0014). After vaccination, substantial breadth of spike-specific CD8+ and CD4+ T cell responses was reported. According to the authors, total T cell responses may have been underestimated by the TCR breadth and depth analyses. Vaccine and placebo recipients had comparable non-spike TCR breadth, which fits with the vaccine containing only spike.

On this clone: Its antigen remains undetermined. Per-base qualities were not stored, and no clone one base away is much larger.

In the germline V gene, CDR1 corresponds to SGHAT and CDR2 to FQNNGV. The CDR3, from cysteine to phenylalanine, totals 13 residues. CDR3 DNA only is kept here, 39 bases in frame from base 1. Trimming removed 5 bases from V and 5 bases from J, leaving 12 bases between the germline ends. The immunoSEQ Assay was the method used to sequence TCRbeta CDR3 regions. After extraction, genomic DNA underwent amplification by bias-controlled multiplex PCR, followed by high-throughput sequencing. In the original analysis: To quantify the absolute abundance of every unique TCRbeta CDR3 region, sequences were collapsed and filtered. T cell fraction was estimated by normalizing TCRbeta template counts to usable DNA, which was measured by amplifying reference genes present in all nucleated cells. Repertoire TCRs were annotated as SARS-CoV-2-specific when V gene, CDR3 amino acid sequence and J gene were exactly matched to a known reactive TCR set. MIRA supplied the reference SARS-CoV-2 TCR set, which was filtered for enrichment in COVID-19-positive ImmuneCODE repertoires so that public or cross-reactive TCRs were removed. Using the MIRA antigens, annotated TCRs were further analysed by specific ORF or by position within an ORF. Breadth was defined as the number of annotated unique rearrangements divided by the total number of unique productive rearrangements, and depth was defined as the summed frequency of the annotated unique rearrangements. TCR breadth was compared between groups using two-sided Wilcoxon rank-sum tests. The table was pulled from immuneACCESS by TCRdb, which kept in-frame rearrangements only. Such tables lose some clones; where checked, under half of the loss comes from unresolved V genes, and the rest has no known cause. The V and J calls and clone size were taken over from that table, and D and trimming were inferred from the DNA. This sample lists roughly 100,000 clones; over 60% were detected once. The ten top clones hold 15% to 20% of the sample.

What this sample's time point label stands for: individuals recovered from natural SARS-CoV-2 infection. The material was peripheral blood, obtained after recovery from COVID-19. The sequence links TRBV11-2 to TRBJ2-5; the D match is possibly TRBD1 or TRBD2, with 5 bases aligned in each. The TCR sequence derives from a human donor who had recovered from COVID-19. The CDR3 region: CASSPGRGETQYF. The DNA is as follows: TGTGCCAGCAGCCCAGGGAGAGGGGAGACCCAGTACTTC.